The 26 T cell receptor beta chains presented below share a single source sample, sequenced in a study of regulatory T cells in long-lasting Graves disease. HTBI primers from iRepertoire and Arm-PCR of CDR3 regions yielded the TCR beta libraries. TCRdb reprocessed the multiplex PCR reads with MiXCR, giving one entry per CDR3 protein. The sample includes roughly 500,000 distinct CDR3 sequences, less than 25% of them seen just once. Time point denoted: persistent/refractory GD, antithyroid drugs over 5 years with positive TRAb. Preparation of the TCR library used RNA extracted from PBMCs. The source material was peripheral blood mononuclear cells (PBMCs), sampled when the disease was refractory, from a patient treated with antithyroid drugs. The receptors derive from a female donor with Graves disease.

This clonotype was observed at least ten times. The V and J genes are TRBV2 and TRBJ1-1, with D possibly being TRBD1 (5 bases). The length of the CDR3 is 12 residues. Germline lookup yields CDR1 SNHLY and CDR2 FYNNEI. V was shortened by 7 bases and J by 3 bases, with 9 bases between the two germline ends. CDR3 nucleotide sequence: TGTGCCAGCACCGGGGACTACACTGAAGCTTTCTTT. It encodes CASTGDYTEAFF.

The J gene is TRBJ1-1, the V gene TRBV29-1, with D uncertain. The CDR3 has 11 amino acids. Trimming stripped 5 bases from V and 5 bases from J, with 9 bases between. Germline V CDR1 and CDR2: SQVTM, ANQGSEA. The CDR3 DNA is TGCAGCGTTTGGACTGTAACTGAAGCTTTCTTT. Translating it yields CSVWTVTEAFF.

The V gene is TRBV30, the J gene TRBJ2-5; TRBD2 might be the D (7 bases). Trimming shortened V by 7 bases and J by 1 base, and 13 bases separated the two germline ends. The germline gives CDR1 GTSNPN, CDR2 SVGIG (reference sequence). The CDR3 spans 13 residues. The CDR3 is CAFQGTTQETQYF. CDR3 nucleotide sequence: TGTGCCTTCCAGGGGACTACCCAAGAGACCCAGTACTTC.

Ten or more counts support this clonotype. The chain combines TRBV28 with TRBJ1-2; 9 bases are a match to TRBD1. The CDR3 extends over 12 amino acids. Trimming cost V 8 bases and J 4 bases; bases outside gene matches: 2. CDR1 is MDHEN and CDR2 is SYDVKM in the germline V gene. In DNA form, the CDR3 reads TGTGCCAGCCTGGGACAGGGCTATGGCTACACCTTC. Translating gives CASLGQGYGYTF.

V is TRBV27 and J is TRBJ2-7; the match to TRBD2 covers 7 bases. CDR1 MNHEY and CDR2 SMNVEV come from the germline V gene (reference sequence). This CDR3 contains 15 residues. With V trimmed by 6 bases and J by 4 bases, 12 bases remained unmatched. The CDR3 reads CASSPFLGREYEQYF. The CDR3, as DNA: TGTGCCAGCAGCCCCTTTTTGGGGAGGGAGTACGAGCAGTACTTC.

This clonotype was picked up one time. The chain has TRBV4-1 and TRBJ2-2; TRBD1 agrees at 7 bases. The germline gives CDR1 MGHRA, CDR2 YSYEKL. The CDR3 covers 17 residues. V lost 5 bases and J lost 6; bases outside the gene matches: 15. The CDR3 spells CASSYLRVGGRPGELFF. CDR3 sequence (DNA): TGCGCCAGCAGCTACCTCAGGGTAGGGGGCCGGCCCGGGGAGCTGTTTTTT.

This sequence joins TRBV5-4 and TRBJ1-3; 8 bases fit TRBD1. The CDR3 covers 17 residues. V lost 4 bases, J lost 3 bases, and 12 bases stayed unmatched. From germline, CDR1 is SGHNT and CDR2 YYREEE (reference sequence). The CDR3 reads CASSGPDRATGGNTIYF. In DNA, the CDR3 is TGTGCCAGCAGCGGTCCGGACAGGGCAACCGGTGGAAACACCATATATTTT.

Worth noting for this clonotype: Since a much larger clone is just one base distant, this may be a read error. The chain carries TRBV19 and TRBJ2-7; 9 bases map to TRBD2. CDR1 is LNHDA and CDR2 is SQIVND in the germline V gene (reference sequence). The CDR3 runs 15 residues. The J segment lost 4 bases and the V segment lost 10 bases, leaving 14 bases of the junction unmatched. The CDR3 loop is CATTSAGGRVYEQYF. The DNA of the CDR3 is TGTGCCACCACGTCAGCGGGGGGTAGAGTGTACGAGCAGTACTTC.

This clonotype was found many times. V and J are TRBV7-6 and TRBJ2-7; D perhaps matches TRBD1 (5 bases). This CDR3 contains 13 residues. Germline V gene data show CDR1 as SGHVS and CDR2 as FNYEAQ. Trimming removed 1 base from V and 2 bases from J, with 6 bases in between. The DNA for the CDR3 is TGTGCCAGCAGCTTAGGCAGGGCCTACGAGCAGTACTTC. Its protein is CASSLGRAYEQYF.

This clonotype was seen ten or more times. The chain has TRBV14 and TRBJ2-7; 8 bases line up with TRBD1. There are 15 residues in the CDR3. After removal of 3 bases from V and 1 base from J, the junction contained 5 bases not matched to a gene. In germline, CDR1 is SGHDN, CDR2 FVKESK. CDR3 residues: CASSQDREGSYEQYF. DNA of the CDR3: TGTGCCAGCAGCCAGGACAGGGAAGGGTCCTACGAGCAGTACTTC.

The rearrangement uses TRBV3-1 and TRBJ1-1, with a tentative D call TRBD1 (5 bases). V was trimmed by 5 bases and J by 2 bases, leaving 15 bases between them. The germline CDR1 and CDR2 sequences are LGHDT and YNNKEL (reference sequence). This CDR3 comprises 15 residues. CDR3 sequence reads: CASSLEVGGNTEAFF. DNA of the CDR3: TGTGCCAGCAGCTTAGAAGTTGGGGGAAACACTGAAGCTTTCTTT.

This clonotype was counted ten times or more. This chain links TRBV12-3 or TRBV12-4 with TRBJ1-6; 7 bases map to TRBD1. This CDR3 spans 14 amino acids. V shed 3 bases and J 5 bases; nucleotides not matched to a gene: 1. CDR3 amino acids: CASSFRGDNSPLHF. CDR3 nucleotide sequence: TGTGCCAGCAGTTTCAGGGGGGATAATTCACCCCTCCACTTT.

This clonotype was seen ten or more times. CDR3 protein: CASSLFSHRLAVPLDEQYF. As DNA, the CDR3 is TGTGCCAGCAGCTTATTCTCCCATCGGCTCGCTGTACCACTAGACGAGCAGTACTTC. The V call is TRBV7-6, the J call TRBJ2-7, with D perhaps TRBD2 (5 bases). Germline CDR1 and CDR2: SGHVS and FNYEAQ. V lost 2 bases and J lost 5, with 28 bases in between. CDR3 length: 19 amino acids.

CDR3 in amino acids: CAWNLRASSETQYF. The CDR3 DNA is TGTGCCTGGAATCTCCGGGCTAGCTCAGAGACCCAGTACTTC. This chain joins TRBV30 and TRBJ2-5; D is perhaps TRBD2 (5 bases). There are 14 residues in the CDR3. With 4 bases removed from V and 4 bases from J, the gap between germline ends came to 16 bases. The germline V gene has CDR1 GTSNPN and CDR2 SVGIG (reference sequence). The full variable domain, rest sourced from reference TRBV30 and TRBJ2-5, is SQTIHQWPATLVQPVGSPLSLECTVEGTSNPNLYWYRQAAGRGLQLLFYSVGIGQISSEVPQNLSASRPQDRQFILSSKKLLLSDSGFYLCAWNLRASSETQYFGPGTRLLVL.

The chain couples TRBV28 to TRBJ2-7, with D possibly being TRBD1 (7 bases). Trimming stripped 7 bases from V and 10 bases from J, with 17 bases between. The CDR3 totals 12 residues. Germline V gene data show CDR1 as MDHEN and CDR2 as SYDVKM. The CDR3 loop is CASIRGASQQYF. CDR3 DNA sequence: TGTGCCAGCATCAGGGGGGCGTCCCAACAGTACTTC.

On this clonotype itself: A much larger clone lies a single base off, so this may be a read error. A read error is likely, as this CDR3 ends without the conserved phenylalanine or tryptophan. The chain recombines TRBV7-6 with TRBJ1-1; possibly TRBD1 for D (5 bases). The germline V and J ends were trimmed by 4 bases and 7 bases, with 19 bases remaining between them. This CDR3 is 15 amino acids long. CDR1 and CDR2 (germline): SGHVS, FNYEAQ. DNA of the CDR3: TGTGCCAGCAGCTCCCAACCAGGGAGTAGTATTGAAGCTTTCTCT. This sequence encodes CASSSQPGSSIEAFS.

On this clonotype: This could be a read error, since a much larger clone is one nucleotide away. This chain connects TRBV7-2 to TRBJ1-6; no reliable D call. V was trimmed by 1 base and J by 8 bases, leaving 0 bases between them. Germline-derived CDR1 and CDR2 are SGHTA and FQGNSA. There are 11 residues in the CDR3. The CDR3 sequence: CASSLDSPLHF. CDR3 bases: TGTGCCAGCAGCTTAGATTCACCCCTCCACTTT.

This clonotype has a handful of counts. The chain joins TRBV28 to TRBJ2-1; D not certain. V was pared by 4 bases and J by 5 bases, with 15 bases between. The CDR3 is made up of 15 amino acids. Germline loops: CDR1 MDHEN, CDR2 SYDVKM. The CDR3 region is CASSSPQPQNNEQFF. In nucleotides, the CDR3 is TGTGCCAGCAGTTCCCCCCAGCCCCAGAACAATGAGCAGTTCTTC.

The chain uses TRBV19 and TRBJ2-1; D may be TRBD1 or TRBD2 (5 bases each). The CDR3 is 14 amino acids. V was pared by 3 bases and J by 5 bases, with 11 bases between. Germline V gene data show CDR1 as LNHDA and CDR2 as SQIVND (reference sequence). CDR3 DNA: TGTGCCAGTAGTATTCGGGACGGAGACAATGAGCAGTTCTTC. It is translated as CASSIRDGDNEQFF.

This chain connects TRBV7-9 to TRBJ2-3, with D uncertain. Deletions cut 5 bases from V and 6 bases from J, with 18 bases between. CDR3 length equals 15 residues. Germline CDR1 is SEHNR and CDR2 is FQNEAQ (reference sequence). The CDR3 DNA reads TGTGCCAGCAGCGGGCACCCCTCTCTACGGGATACGCAGTATTTT. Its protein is CASSGHPSLRDTQYF. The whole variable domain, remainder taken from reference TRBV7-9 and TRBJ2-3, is DTGVSQNPRHKITKRGQNVTFRCDPISEHNRLYWYRQTLGQGPEFLTYFQNEAQLEKSRLLSDRFSAERPKGSFSTLEIQRTEQGDSAMYLCASSGHPSLRDTQYFGPGTRLTVL.

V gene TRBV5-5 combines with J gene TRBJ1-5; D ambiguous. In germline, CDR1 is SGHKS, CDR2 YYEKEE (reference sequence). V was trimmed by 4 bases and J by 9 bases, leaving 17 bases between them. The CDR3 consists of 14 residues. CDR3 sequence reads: CASSRMARLGPQHF. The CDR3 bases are TGTGCCAGCAGCAGAATGGCACGCCTCGGGCCCCAGCATTTT.

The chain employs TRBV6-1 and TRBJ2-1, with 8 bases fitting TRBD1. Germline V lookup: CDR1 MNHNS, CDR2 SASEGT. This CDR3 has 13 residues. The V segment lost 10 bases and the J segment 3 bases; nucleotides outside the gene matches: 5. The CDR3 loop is CAIRDRYYNEQFF. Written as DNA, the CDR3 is TGTGCCATCCGGGACAGGTACTACAATGAGCAGTTCTTC.

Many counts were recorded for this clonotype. CDR3: CSVENRGGETQYF. As DNA, the CDR3 is TGCAGCGTTGAAAACAGGGGTGGCGAGACCCAGTACTTC. The chain carries TRBV29-1 and TRBJ2-5, with TRBD1 matching over 7 bases. The germline V gene encodes CDR1 SQVTM and CDR2 ANQGSEA. V lost 2 bases to trimming and J lost 5 bases; unmatched junction nucleotides: 5. The CDR3 is made up of 13 amino acids. The whole variable domain, filled in from reference TRBV29-1 and TRBJ2-5, reads SAVISQKPSRDICQRGTSLTIQCQVDSQVTMMFWYRQQPGQSLTLIATANQGSEATYESGFVIDKFPISRPNLTFSTLTVSNMSPEDSSIYLCSVENRGGETQYFGPGTRLLVL.

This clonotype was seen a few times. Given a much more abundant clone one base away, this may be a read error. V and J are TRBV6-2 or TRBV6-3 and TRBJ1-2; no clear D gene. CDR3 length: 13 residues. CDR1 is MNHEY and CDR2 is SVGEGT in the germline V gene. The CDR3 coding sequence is TGTGCCAGCAGTGACGGACTTAACTGTGGCTACACCTTC. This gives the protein CASSDGLNCGYTF.

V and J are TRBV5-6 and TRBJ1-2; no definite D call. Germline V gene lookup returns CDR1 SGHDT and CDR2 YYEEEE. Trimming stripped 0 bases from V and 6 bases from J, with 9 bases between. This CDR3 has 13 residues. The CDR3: CASSLEAEDGYTF. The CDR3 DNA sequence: TGTGCCAGCAGCTTGGAGGCAGAGGATGGCTACACCTTC.

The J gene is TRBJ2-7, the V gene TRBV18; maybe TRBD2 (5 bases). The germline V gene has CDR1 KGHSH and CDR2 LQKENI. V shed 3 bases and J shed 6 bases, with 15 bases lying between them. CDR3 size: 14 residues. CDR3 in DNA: TGTGCCAGCTCACCGCCGGGTGGGGAGAGCGAGCAGTACTTC. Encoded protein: CASSPPGGESEQYF. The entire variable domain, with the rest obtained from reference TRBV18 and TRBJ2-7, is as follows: NAGVMQNPRHLVRRRGQEARLRCSPMKGHSHVYWYRQLPEEGLKFMVYLQKENIIDESGMPKERFSAEFPKEGPSILRIQQVVRGDSAAYFCASSPPGGESEQYFGPGTRLTVT.